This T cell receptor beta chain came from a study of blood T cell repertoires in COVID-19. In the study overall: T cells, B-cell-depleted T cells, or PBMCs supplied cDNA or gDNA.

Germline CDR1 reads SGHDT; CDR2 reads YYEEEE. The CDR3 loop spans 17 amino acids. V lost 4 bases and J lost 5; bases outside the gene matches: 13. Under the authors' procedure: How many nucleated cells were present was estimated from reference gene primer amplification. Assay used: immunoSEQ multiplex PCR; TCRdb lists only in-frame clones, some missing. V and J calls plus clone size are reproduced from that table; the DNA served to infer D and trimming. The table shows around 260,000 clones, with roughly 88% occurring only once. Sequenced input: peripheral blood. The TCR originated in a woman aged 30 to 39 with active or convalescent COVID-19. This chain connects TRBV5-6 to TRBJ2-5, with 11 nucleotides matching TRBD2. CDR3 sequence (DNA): TGTGCCAGCAGCCTTCTCCCGATGACTAGCGGGGACGAGACCCAGTACTTC. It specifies CASSLLPMTSGDETQYF.